The following is a TCR beta chain sequence with its context. What it binds is unknown. This sample is drawn from a study of beta chain features in type 1 diabetes. General study findings and limits: For Type 1 diabetes patients, all four CD4+ subsets carried TCRB CDR3s that were moderately but significantly shorter.

The isolated RNA, all of it, was reverse transcribed, so expressed TCRB transcripts were what got sequenced. Method: immunoSEQ multiplex PCR; TCRdb's copy keeps in-frame clones and lacks some. The sample has roughly 260,000 clones, approximately 11% seen once. Trimming removed 0 bases from V and 6 bases from J, with 14 bases in between. Germline CDR1 and CDR2: MGHRA and YSYEKL. This CDR3 region has 16 residues. This clonotype was obtained from a man aged 25 to 40 with type 1 diabetes. This rearrangement joins TRBV4-1 to TRBJ2-2, with TRBD1 as a possible D gene (6 bases). Sequenced input: naive CD4+ T cells from blood. CDR3 in amino acids: CASSQEQARGPGELFF. CDR3 coding DNA: TGCGCCAGCAGCCAAGAACAGGCCAGGGGACCCGGGGAGCTGTTTTTT.